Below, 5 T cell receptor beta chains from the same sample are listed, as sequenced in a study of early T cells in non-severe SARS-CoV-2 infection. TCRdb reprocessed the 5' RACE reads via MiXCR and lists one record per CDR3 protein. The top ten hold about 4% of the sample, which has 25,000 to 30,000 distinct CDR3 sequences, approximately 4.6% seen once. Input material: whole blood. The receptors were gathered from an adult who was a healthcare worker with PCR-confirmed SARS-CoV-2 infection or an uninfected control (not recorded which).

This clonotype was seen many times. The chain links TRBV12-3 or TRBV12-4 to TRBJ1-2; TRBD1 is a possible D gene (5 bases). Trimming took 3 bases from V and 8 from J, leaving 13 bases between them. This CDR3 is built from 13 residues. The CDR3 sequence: CASSLGDRYGYTF. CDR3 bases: TGTGCCAGCAGTTTGGGGGATCGCTACGGCTACACCTTC.

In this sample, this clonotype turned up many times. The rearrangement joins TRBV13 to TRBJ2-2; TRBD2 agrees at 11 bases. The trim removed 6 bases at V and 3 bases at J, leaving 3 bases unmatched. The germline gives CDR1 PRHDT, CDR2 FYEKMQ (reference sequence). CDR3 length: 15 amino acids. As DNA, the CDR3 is TGTGCCAGCAGAACTAGCGGGGGAGACACCGGGGAGCTGTTTTTT. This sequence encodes CASRTSGGDTGELFF.

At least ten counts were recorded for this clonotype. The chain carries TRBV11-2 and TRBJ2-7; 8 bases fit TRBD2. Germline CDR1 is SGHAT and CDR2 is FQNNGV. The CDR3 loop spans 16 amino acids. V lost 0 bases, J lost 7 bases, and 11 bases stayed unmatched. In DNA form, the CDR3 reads TGTGCCAGCAGCTTAGACCCAAGGAGCGGGAGAGGGGAGCAGTACTTC. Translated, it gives CASSLDPRSGRGEQYF.

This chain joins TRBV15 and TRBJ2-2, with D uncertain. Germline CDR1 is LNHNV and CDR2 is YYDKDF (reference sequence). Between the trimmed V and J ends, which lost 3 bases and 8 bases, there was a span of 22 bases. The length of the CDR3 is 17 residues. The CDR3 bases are TGTGCCACCAGCAGCGCAGGACCCCGGAATAGAGGAGGGGAGCTGTTTTTT. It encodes CATSSAGPRNRGGELFF.

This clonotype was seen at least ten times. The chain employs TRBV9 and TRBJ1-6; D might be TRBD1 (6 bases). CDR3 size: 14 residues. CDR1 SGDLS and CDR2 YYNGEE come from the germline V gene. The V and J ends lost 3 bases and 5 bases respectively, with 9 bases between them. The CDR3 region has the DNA TGTGCCAGCAGCGAACAGGGTGATAATTCACCCCTCCACTTT. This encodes CASSEQGDNSPLHF. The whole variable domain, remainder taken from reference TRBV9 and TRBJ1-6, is DSGVTQTPKHLITATGQRVTLRCSPRSGDLSVYWYQQSLDQGLQFLIQYYNGEERAKGNILERFSAQQFPDLHSELNLSSLELGDSALYFCASSEQGDNSPLHFGNGTRLTVT.